This TCR beta chain was recovered during a study of blood T cell repertoires in COVID-19. Original data processing: Counts of nucleated cells, estimated from reference gene primer amplification, were obtained. The protocol was immunoSEQ multiplex PCR, while the TCRdb copy is restricted to in-frame clones and leaves out a portion. That table is the source of V, J and clone size, and D and trimming were worked out from the DNA. The sample yields about 46,000 clones, 80% to 90% seen once. The receptor's source is a human donor in a cohort sampled during active COVID-19. Sequenced material: peripheral blood.

The CDR3 DNA reads as TGTGCCAGCAGTTATGGAGGGAACACCGGGGAGCTGTTTTTT. This codes for CASSYGGNTGELFF. The gene calls are TRBV27 and TRBJ2-2; a weak D match, TRBD2 (5 bases). This CDR3 contains 14 residues. Per germline, CDR1 MNHEY and CDR2 SMNVEV (reference sequence). V lost 4 bases and J 1 base, leaving 7 bases between the germline ends.